This T cell receptor beta chain was obtained from a study of cytomegalovirus exposure and HLA in healthy donors. Primers included in the PCR were 60 Vbeta and 13 Jbeta primers. Only in-frame clones appear in the TCRdb table, and some are missing; sequencing was by immunoSEQ multiplex PCR. The sample's table shows 35,000 to 45,000 clones. V shed 3 bases, J shed 5 bases, and the junction held 14 bases outside the gene matches. The CDR3 runs 17 residues. Germline V CDR1 and CDR2: SGHNT, YENEEA. This rearrangement joins TRBV11-3 to TRBJ2-3; TRBD1 aligns across 7 bases. The specimen was PBMCs. This clonotype was obtained from a male donor in good health and CMV-seronegative. The CDR3: CASSFSRDSLSEDTQYF. CDR3 in DNA: TGTGCCAGCAGCTTCAGCCGGGACAGCTTATCAGAAGATACGCAGTATTTT.